This entry describes one TCR beta chain. The CDR3 totals 15 residues. From germline, CDR1 is ENHRY and CDR2 SYGVKD. Trimming stripped 2 bases from V and 1 base from J, with 9 bases between. The data stem from a study of blood T cell repertoires in COVID-19. About the study: The United States, Italy and Spain were the sources of the acute and convalescent COVID-19 samples. Nucleic acid was either cDNA or gDNA, and it came from T cells, B-cell-depleted T cells, or PBMCs.

Per the original methods: Counts of nucleated cells, estimated from reference gene primer amplification, were obtained. Libraries were prepared by immunoSEQ multiplex PCR; TCRdb keeps only in-frame clonotypes and omits some of them. That table supplies the V and J calls and clone size; D and trimming were determined from the DNA. Of 100,000 to 140,000 clones in the sample, over 80% are singletons; the top ten hold roughly 1.2%. The sample taken for sequencing was peripheral blood. The chain is built from TRBV10-3 and TRBJ2-1; a weak D match, TRBD1 (6 bases). The TCR was taken from a woman aged 25-40 years with acute or convalescent COVID-19. CDR3 DNA sequence: TGTGCCATCAGTGAGGAGGGGGTTTCCTACAATGAGCAGTTCTTC. It yields the protein CAISEEGVSYNEQFF.